Reported below is one T cell receptor beta chain. The antigen remains undetermined. The data stem from a study of T cell responses to AZD1222 COVID-19 vaccine. Across the study: Second doses at about 4 or about 12 weeks were pooled. Points from the study as a whole: There were vaccine-associated CD4 TCRs across spike, dominant at 160-218 and 743-854. Targeting of unmutated variant regions was reportedly seen in nearly half of spike-specific TCRs.

Libraries were prepared by immunoSEQ multiplex PCR; TCRdb keeps only in-frame clonotypes and omits some of them. The sample comprises approximately 80,000 clones, 75% to 90% of which are singletons, and about 31% rests with the top ten. CDR3 length: 14 amino acids. Germline V gives CDR1 KGHSY, CDR2 FQNENV. V was clipped by 0 bases and J by 4 bases, with 10 bases between them. The gene calls are TRBV16 and TRBJ2-7, with unresolved D. The starting material was peripheral blood, obtained on day 0 of AZD1222 vaccination. This TCR came from an adult in good health. As DNA, the CDR3 is TGTGCCAGCAGCCAATCGGTAGGGTCGTACGAGCAGTACTTC. Translated: CASSQSVGSYEQYF. Together with reference TRBV16 and TRBJ2-7, the CDR3 gives the full variable domain: GEEVAQTPKHLVRGEGQKAKLYCAPIKGHSYVFWYQQVLKNEFKFLISFQNENVFDETGMPKERFSAKCLPNSPCSLEIQATKLEDSAVYFCASSQSVGSYEQYFGPGTRLTVT.